The T cell receptor beta chain under discussion was sequenced for a study of cytomegalovirus exposure and HLA in healthy donors. General study results and limits: Most TCR sequences were seen very rarely across donors, but some public TCRs occurred in many.

The donors were members of the roughly 120-subject validation cohort (separate from the roughly 670-subject first cohort). Produced via immunoSEQ multiplex PCR; TCRdb's table is partial and in-frame only. Found here are tens of thousands of clones, about 94% of them singletons; the top ten hold under 4%. Concerning this clone itself: Antigen: not known.

V lost 0 bases and J lost 1; bases outside the gene matches: 1. Germline CDR1 SGHTA, CDR2 FQGNSA. The CDR3 runs 16 residues. Material: PBMCs. The sequence was obtained from a woman under 30 in good health and CMV-seropositive. This rearrangement joins TRBV7-2 to TRBJ2-2; 8 bases match TRBD2. The CDR3 protein is CASSLAAGGNTGELFF. The CDR3 DNA follows: TGTGCCAGCAGCTTAGCGGCGGGGGGGAACACCGGGGAGCTGTTTTTT.